This TCR beta chain appears in the sequencing data of a study of blood T cell repertoires in COVID-19. As for the study in general: From the United States, Italy and Spain came samples of acute and convalescent COVID-19. Sample material is recorded as cDNA or gDNA derived from T cells, B-cell-depleted T cells, or PBMCs.

The Seattle site enrolled patients during active infection and followed them longitudinally. Original analysis: The authors estimated nucleated cell counts from reference gene primer amplification. Sequencing was performed with immunoSEQ multiplex PCR; in TCRdb, only in-frame clones are kept and a portion is missing. V and J calls and clone size are as listed in that table; D and trimming were resolved from the DNA. This sample yields about 170,000 clones, of which more than 75% are seen a single time; around 2.5% belongs to the top ten. The CDR3 totals 17 residues. Germline V lookup: CDR1 MNHEY, CDR2 SMNVEV (reference sequence). V was pared by 0 bases and J by 0 bases, with 6 bases of the junction left unmatched.

This receptor was identified in a woman at least 80 years old with COVID-19, enrolled during active disease. The sample was peripheral blood. The genes are TRBV27 and TRBJ2-7, with 9 bases aligning to TRBD1. CDR3 sequence (DNA): TGTGCCAGCAGTTTATCGATAAGGACAGGGGCCTCCTACGAGCAGTACTTC. Encoded protein: CASSLSIRTGASYEQYF.